This section outlines one T cell receptor beta chain sequence together with its context. No antigen is known for it. Germline V gene sequence: CDR1 SNHLY, CDR2 FYNNEI. The CDR3 runs to 14 residues. V lost 0 bases and J 11 bases, leaving 14 bases between the germline ends. The data belong to a study of shared clonotypes between healthy human individuals. Study-level points and caveats: Clonotype sharing among donors likely depends on sequencing depth. Clonotypes that were shared across four donors made up roughly 5% of naive CD4 clonotypes.

The assay was immunoSEQ multiplex PCR, and TCRdb's table has in-frame clones only and misses some. This table has 2 million to 2.5 million clones, roughly 95% appearing once. V usage is TRBV2 and J usage is TRBJ2-1; D is unclear. This TCR was sampled from a man younger than 35 in good health. Sequenced material: naive CD4+ T cells sorted from blood. The subset: CD45RA+ positively selected. For the CDR3, the DNA is TGTGCCAGCAGTGAAGCGTCCCCGGAAGGAAAGCAGTTCTTC. Amino acids: CASSEASPEGKQFF. Together with reference TRBV2 and TRBJ2-1, the CDR3 gives the full variable domain: EPEVTQTPSHQVTQMGQEVILRCVPISNHLYFYWYRQILGQKVEFLVSFYNNEISEKSEIFDDQFSVERPDGSNFTLKIRSTKLEDSAMYFCASSEASPEGKQFFGPGTRLTVL.